The 2 T cell receptor beta chains below come from one sample, sequenced in a study of post-analysis software for immune sequencing data. General observations from the study: Roughly 5 TRBV segments, including TRBV5-6, TRBV5-1 and TRBV20-1, were more frequent in patients than controls.

Antigens of these TCRs are unknown. cDNA libraries of TCR beta carried unique molecular identifiers. In TCRdb, the PCR reads were re-called with MiXCR into one record per CDR3 protein. The profile shows a few hundred thousand distinct CDR3 sequences, approximately 46% of them singletons. The specimen was blood. Receptors originate from a girl aged 10-17 years with multiple sclerosis.

This clonotype has a handful of counts. The chain employs TRBV29-1 and TRBJ2-7; D unclear. This CDR3 is built from 11 residues. In germline, CDR1 is SQVTM, CDR2 ANQGSEA. With 6 bases removed from V and 3 bases from J, the gap between germline ends came to 9 bases. The CDR3 protein is CSVVGFYEQYF. The CDR3 DNA reads TGCAGCGTGGTAGGGTTCTACGAGCAGTACTTC.

The chain uses TRBV24-1 and TRBJ2-1; 9 bases match TRBD1. CDR1 and CDR2 from the germline V gene are KGHDR and SFDVKD. The trim removed 0 bases at V and 6 bases at J, leaving 5 bases unmatched. The CDR3 is 16 residues long. The CDR3 reads CATSDLPGQGGNEQFF. Written as DNA, the CDR3 is TGTGCCACCAGTGATTTGCCGGGACAGGGTGGCAATGAGCAGTTCTTC.